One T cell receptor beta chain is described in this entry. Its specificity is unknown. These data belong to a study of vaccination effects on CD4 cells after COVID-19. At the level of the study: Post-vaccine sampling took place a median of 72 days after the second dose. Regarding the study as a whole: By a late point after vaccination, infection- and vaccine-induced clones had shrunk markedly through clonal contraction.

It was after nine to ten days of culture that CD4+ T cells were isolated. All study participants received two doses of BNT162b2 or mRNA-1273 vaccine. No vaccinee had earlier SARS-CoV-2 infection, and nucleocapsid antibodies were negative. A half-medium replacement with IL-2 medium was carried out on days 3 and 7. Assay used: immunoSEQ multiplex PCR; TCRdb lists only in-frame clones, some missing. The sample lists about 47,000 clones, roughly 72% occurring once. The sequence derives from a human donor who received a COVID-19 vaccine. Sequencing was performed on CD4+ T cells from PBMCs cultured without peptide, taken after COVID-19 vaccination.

The CDR3 coding sequence is TGTGCCAGCAGCTTAGATGGGCCTAGCGGGGGGCAAGAGACCCAGTACTTC. This codes for CASSLDGPSGGQETQYF. This sequence joins TRBV11-3 and TRBJ2-5; the match to TRBD2 covers 11 bases. The CDR3 is 17 amino acids. Germline-derived CDR1 and CDR2 are SGHNT and YENEEA. The junction had 5 bases not matched to a gene; V was cut back by 0 bases and J by 2 bases.